A single sample is the source of the 17 T cell receptor beta chains below, sequenced in a study of blood T cell repertoires in COVID-19. Clones were read by immunoSEQ multiplex PCR, and TCRdb kept only the in-frame ones, dropping some. The table records 99,000 or so clones, 85% to 90% of them present only once. Sequencing was carried out using peripheral blood. The receptors were gathered from a man aged 45 to 65 with acute or convalescent COVID-19.

The chain joins TRBV7-9 to TRBJ2-1; 13 bases fit TRBD2. With V trimmed by 5 bases and J by 9 bases, 7 bases remained unmatched. The CDR3 extends over 15 amino acids. The germline gives CDR1 SEHNR, CDR2 FQNEAQ (reference sequence). CDR3 sequence reads: CASSTLAGGPIEQFF. The CDR3 nucleotides read TGTGCCAGCAGCACACTAGCGGGAGGGCCTATTGAGCAGTTCTTC.

The V call is TRBV7-8, the J call TRBJ2-1; tentatively, D is TRBD2 (6 bases). Germline loops: CDR1 SGHVS, CDR2 FQNEAQ. The CDR3 is made up of 14 amino acids. Trimming took off 1 base at V and 9 bases at J, with 13 bases between the two ends. The CDR3 sequence is CASSLVGSRGEQFF. The CDR3 DNA is TGTGCCAGCAGCTTAGTCGGGAGTAGGGGTGAGCAGTTCTTC.

The J gene is TRBJ2-3, the V gene TRBV25-1; 8 bases match TRBD1. Germline assignment: CDR1 MGHDK and CDR2 SYGVNS. V trimming: 1 base; J trimming: 7 bases; junction bases outside the gene matches: 10. The CDR3 consists of 16 residues. CDR3: CASSEFSAGGLYTQYF. The CDR3 DNA follows: TGTGCCAGCAGTGAATTCTCAGCAGGGGGCTTGTATACGCAGTATTTT. The full variable domain, completed using reference TRBV25-1 and TRBJ2-3, is EADIYQTPRYLVIGTGKKITLECSQTMGHDKMYWYQQDPGMELHLIHYSYGVNSTEKGDLSSESTVSRIRTEHFPLTLESARPSHTSQYLCASSEFSAGGLYTQYFGPGTRLTVL.

The chain couples TRBV28 to TRBJ1-5, with TRBD1 matching over 10 bases. The CDR3 has 15 residues. Germline assignment: CDR1 MDHEN and CDR2 SYDVKM. The V segment lost 4 bases and the J segment 2 bases; nucleotides outside the gene matches: 2. The CDR3 DNA reads TGTGCCAGCAGTTCGGACAGGGGGGGCAATCAGCCCCAGCATTTT. Translation: CASSSDRGGNQPQHF.

This clone was found once. V is TRBV7-3 and J is TRBJ1-2; possibly TRBD1 for D (6 bases). CDR1 and CDR2 (germline): SGHTA, FQGTGA. The CDR3 sequence is 14 residues long. V dropped 3 bases and J dropped 10 bases, with 18 bases sitting between them. CDR3 amino acids: CASSFAGGGSDYTF. CDR3 nucleotides: TGTGCCAGCAGCTTCGCGGGAGGGGGATCAGACTACACCTTC.

This clone came up a few times. The chain couples TRBV25-1 to TRBJ2-2, with D tentatively TRBD1 (6 bases). Looked up from germline, CDR1 is MGHDK and CDR2 is SYGVNS. Trimming pared 7 bases from V and 2 bases from J, leaving 8 bases between. CDR3 length equals 13 residues. CDR3 DNA sequence: TGTGCCAGCACGGACAGAAACACCGGGGAGCTGTTTTTT. Residues: CASTDRNTGELFF.

The chain's CDR3 is CASSFQQGTEAFF. CDR3 in DNA: TGTGCCAGCAGCTTTCAACAGGGCACTGAAGCTTTCTTT. The chain joins TRBV11-3 to TRBJ1-1; perhaps TRBD1 as D (6 bases). Per germline, CDR1 SGHNT and CDR2 YENEEA. V dropped 3 bases and J dropped 4 bases, with 9 bases sitting between them. The CDR3 has 13 amino acids.

V usage is TRBV7-9 and J usage is TRBJ1-4, with no clear D. Germline CDR1 is SEHNR and CDR2 is FQNEAQ (reference sequence). The CDR3 loop spans 13 amino acids. V lost 11 bases and J 4 bases, leaving 14 bases between the germline ends. The CDR3, as DNA: TGTGCCTCATCATGGGGAGATAATGAAAAACTGTTTTTT. Amino acid sequence: CASSWGDNEKLFF. The complete variable domain, with remaining parts taken from reference TRBV7-9 and TRBJ1-4, reads DTGVSQNPRHKITKRGQNVTFRCDPISEHNRLYWYRQTLGQGPEFLTYFQNEAQLEKSRLLSDRFSAERPKGSFSTLEIQRTEQGDSAMYLCASSWGDNEKLFFGSGTQLSVL.

The chain links TRBV14 to TRBJ2-1; 11 positions match TRBD2. V lost 4 bases, J lost 2 bases, and 7 bases stayed unmatched. CDR1 and CDR2 from the germline V gene are SGHDN and FVKESK. The CDR3 loop spans 17 amino acids. In nucleotides, the CDR3 is TGTGCCAGCAGCCCGCAACTAGCGGGGGTGCCCTACAATGAGCAGTTCTTC. Translation: CASSPQLAGVPYNEQFF. Together with reference TRBV14 and TRBJ2-1, the CDR3 gives the full variable domain: EAGVTQFPSHSVIEKGQTVTLRCDPISGHDNLYWYRRVMGKEIKFLLHFVKESKQDESGMPNNRFLAERTGGTYSTLKVQPAELEDSGVYFCASSPQLAGVPYNEQFFGPGTRLTVL.

This clone has only one observation. Additional DNA sequences in this sample encode the identical CDR3. J is TRBJ2-1 and V is TRBV6-2 or TRBV6-3; 9 bases line up with TRBD2. The CDR3 spans 14 residues. Per germline, CDR1 MNHEY and CDR2 SVGEGT. The ends lost 4 bases at V and 7 bases at J; junction bases unmatched: 5. The CDR3 bases are TGTGCCAGCAGTTTTGGGCTAGCGGGAAATGAGCAGTTCTTC. This codes for CASSFGLAGNEQFF.

The CDR3 DNA is TGTGCCAGCAGCCAGGGTGGGGGGGTGCACGAGCAGTACTTC. Translated: CASSQGGGVHEQYF. The rearrangement joins TRBV3-1 (or the pseudogene TRBV3-2) to TRBJ2-7, with 7 nucleotides matching TRBD2. CDR1 is LGHDT, CDR2 YNNKEL, per germline (reference sequence). This CDR3 region has 14 residues. Trimming at V came to 3 bases and at J to 5 bases, leaving 7 bases not matched to a gene.

The V gene is TRBV6-1, the J gene TRBJ1-5, with D perhaps matching TRBD1 (6 bases). V was shortened by 3 bases and J by 7 bases, with 13 bases between the two germline ends. This CDR3 contains 14 residues. The germline V gene has CDR1 MNHNS and CDR2 SASEGT. The CDR3 is CASSDRGYGQPQHF. CDR3 nucleotides: TGTGCCAGCAGTGACAGGGGATACGGCCAGCCCCAGCATTTT.

The chain has TRBV9 and TRBJ2-1, with D tentatively TRBD2 (5 bases). The CDR3 totals 15 residues. Germline V gives CDR1 SGDLS, CDR2 YYNGEE. Trimming removed 0 bases from V and 2 bases from J, with 9 bases in between. The CDR3: CASSVVAGTYNEQFF. For the CDR3, the DNA is TGTGCCAGCAGCGTAGTTGCCGGGACCTACAATGAGCAGTTCTTC.

The V and J genes are TRBV20-1 and TRBJ2-1; the D gene is possibly TRBD1 (6 bases). Germline CDR1 reads DFQATT; CDR2 reads SNEGSKA (reference sequence). V dropped 6 bases and J dropped 8 bases, with 11 bases sitting between them. The CDR3 covers 11 residues. The CDR3 DNA reads as TGCAGTGCCACAGGGTCTCATGAGCAGTTCTTC. Translated: CSATGSHEQFF.

The chain combines TRBV10-1 with TRBJ1-2, with D possibly being TRBD1 (6 bases). The ends were cut back, 5 bases at V and 8 bases at J, with 15 bases in the middle. The CDR3 runs to 13 residues. Germline values: CDR1 WNHNN, CDR2 SYGVQD (reference sequence). The CDR3 reads CASSKDRFGGYTF. In DNA, the CDR3 is TGCGCCAGCAGTAAGGACAGATTTGGGGGCTACACCTTC.

The gene calls are TRBV18 and TRBJ1-1; weak D call: TRBD1 (5 bases). V shed 3 bases and J shed 2 bases, with 13 bases lying between them. Per the germline V gene, CDR1 is KGHSH and CDR2 is LQKENI. The CDR3 extends over 15 amino acids. The CDR3 sequence is CASSPQWGPNTEAFF. Written as DNA, the CDR3 is TGTGCCAGCTCACCTCAGTGGGGCCCAAACACTGAAGCTTTCTTT.

The J gene is TRBJ2-7, the V gene TRBV6-5; tentatively, D is TRBD1 (6 bases). The CDR3 is 15 residues long. The ends were cut back, 6 bases at V and 0 bases at J, with 15 bases in the middle. Germline V gene lookup returns CDR1 MNHEY and CDR2 SVGAGI. The CDR3 DNA follows: TGTGCCAGCAGCCCCACAGGGCAGGGCTCCTACGAGCAGTACTTC. Translating gives CASSPTGQGSYEQYF.